The entry that follows covers one TCR beta chain sequence. Single viable CD3+CD4+CD8-CD45RO+ cells were sorted as the memory CD4+ T cells. Germline V gives CDR1 LGHNT, CDR2 FRNRAP. Trimming took off 1 base at V and 9 bases at J, with 10 bases between the two ends. The CDR3 totals 14 residues. This table comes from immunoSEQ multiplex PCR, and its TCRdb copy is limited to in-frame clones, with some not included. Of tens of thousands of clones in the sample, 76% were seen once. This entry belongs to a study of memory CD4+ T cells and cytomegalovirus serostatus. Sequenced: memory CD4+ T cells from blood. The chain carries TRBV12-5 and TRBJ1-6; D perhaps matches TRBD1 (5 bases). The receptor's source is an adult in good health and CMV-seronegative. The CDR3 region is CASGLEVGGSPLHF. The CDR3 DNA sequence: TGTGCTAGTGGTTTGGAAGTTGGGGGTTCACCCCTCCACTTT.